Given below is one T cell receptor (beta chain) in context. The data were obtained in a study of blood T cell repertoires in COVID-19. The wider study: The samples span acute and convalescent COVID-19 from the United States, Italy and Spain.

The authors' processing: Reference gene primers were amplified, and this amplification served to estimate nucleated cell counts. Data came from immunoSEQ multiplex PCR; TCRdb stores just in-frame clones and leaves some out. The DNA gave D and trimming, while V, J and clone size come from that table. This table holds approximately 170,000 clones, about 86% found once. The CDR3 has 14 amino acids. V gave up 3 bases and J gave up 4 bases, with 13 bases separating them. The germline V gene has CDR1 GTSNPN and CDR2 SVGIG (reference sequence). Each participant's cohort was designated according to participant-reported clinical history.

The source is a woman aged 45-60 years in a cohort exposed to, infected with or recovered from COVID-19 (not recorded which). Sample: PBMCs or T cells enriched from blood (not recorded which). The chain has TRBV30 and TRBJ2-4; D gene ambiguous. DNA for the CDR3: TGTGCCTGGAGCCCCGGTGAGAAAAAAAACATTCAGTACTTC. Residues: CAWSPGEKKNIQYF.